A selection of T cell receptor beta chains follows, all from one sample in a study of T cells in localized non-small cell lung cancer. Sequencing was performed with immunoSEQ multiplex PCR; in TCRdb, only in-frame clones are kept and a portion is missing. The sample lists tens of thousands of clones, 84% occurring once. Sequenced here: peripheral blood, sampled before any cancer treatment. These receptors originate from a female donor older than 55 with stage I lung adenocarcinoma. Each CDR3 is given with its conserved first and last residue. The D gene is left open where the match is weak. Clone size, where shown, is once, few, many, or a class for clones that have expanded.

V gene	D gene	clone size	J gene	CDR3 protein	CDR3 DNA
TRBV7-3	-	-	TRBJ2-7	CASSLGNSEQYF	TGTGCCAGCAGCTTAGGTAATAGCGAGCAGTACTTC
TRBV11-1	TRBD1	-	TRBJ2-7	CASSSYSGQGYEQYF	TGTGCCAGCAGCTCATACTCGGGACAGGGCTACGAGCAGTACTTC
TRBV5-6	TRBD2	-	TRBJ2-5	CASVLTSTETQYF	TGTGCCAGCGTCTTGACTAGCACAGAGACCCAGTACTTC
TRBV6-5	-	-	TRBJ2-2	CASSYRTPVSGELFF	TGTGCCAGCAGTTACCGAACCCCAGTTTCCGGGGAGCTGTTTTTT
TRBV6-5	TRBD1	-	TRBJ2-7	CASSAGQGKAYEQYF	TGTGCCAGCAGTGCTGGACAGGGGAAGGCCTACGAGCAGTACTTC
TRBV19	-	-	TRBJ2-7	CASSITWSNYEQYF	TGTGCCAGTAGTATAACTTGGTCGAACTACGAGCAGTACTTC
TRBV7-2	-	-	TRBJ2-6	CASSSRSGANVLTF	TGTGCCAGCAGCTCCCGGTCTGGGGCCAACGTCCTGACTTTC
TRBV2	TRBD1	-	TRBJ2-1	CASGDRILDNEQFF	TGTGCCAGCGGGGACAGGATCCTCGACAATGAGCAGTTCTTC
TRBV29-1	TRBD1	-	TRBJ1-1	CSDRGQGHTEAFF	TGCAGCGACCGAGGACAGGGCCACACTGAAGCTTTCTTT
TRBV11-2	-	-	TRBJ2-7	CASSSDSRSYEQYF	TGTGCCAGCAGCTCGGACAGCAGGTCCTACGAGCAGTACTTC
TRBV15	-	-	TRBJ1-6	CATSSQSSPLHF	TGTGCCACCAGCAGTCAATCATCACCCCTCCACTTT
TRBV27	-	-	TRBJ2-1	CASSLSTSGTFNEQFF	TGTGCCAGCAGTTTATCGACCTCCGGGACTTTCAATGAGCAGTTCTTC
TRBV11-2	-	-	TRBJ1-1	CASSSRASNTEAFF	TGTGCCAGCAGCTCCCGGGCCTCGAACACTGAAGCTTTCTTT
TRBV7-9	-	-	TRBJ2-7	CASISDKTYEQYF	TGTGCCAGCATCTCCGACAAGACATACGAGCAGTACTTC
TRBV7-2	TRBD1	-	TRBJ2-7	CASSQETGGPYEQYF	TGTGCCAGCAGCCAGGAAACAGGGGGCCCTTACGAGCAGTACTTC
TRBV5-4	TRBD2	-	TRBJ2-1	CASRRLLAGVEYNEQFF	TGTGCCAGCAGGCGCCTACTAGCGGGAGTGGAGTACAATGAGCAGTTCTTC
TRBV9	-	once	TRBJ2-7	CASSVEGGDSYEQYF	TGTGCCAGCAGCGTTGAGGGGGGTGACTCCTACGAGCAGTACTTC
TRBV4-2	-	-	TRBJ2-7	CASSQVYPGSHEQYF	TGTGCCAGCAGCCAAGTTTATCCAGGGAGCCACGAGCAGTACTTC
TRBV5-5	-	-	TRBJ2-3	CASSLDGGMGTQYF	TGTGCCAGCAGCTTGGATGGGGGAATGGGTACGCAGTATTTT
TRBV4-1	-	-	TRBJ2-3	CASRPFADTDTQYF	TGCGCCAGCCGTCCCTTTGCGGACACAGATACGCAGTATTTT
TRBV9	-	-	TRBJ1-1	CASSVRDGDTEAFF	TGTGCCAGCAGCGTGCGGGATGGGGACACTGAAGCTTTCTTT
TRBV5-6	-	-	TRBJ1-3	CASSLGAGSGNTIYF	TGTGCCAGCAGCTTGGGGGCAGGGTCAGGAAACACCATATATTTT
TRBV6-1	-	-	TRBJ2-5	CASSLAETQYF	TGTGCCAGCAGTTTGGCGGAGACCCAGTACTTC
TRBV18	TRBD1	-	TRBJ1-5	CASSQGQRPDSNQPQHF	TGTGCCAGCTCACAGGGACAGCGCCCTGATAGCAATCAGCCCCAGCATTTT
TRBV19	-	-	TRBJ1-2	CASSPTGIRANYGYTF	TGTGCCAGTAGTCCGACGGGAATCAGAGCTAACTATGGCTACACCTTC
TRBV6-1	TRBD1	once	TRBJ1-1	CASRGDRATEAFF	TGTGCCAGCAGGGGCGACAGGGCCACTGAAGCTTTCTTT
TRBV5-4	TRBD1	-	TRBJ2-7	CASSKDRVATGEQYF	TGTGCCAGCAGCAAGGACAGGGTGGCTACGGGGGAGCAGTACTTC
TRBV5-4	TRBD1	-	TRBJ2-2	CASSSGQGPNTGELFF	TGTGCCAGCAGCTCAGGACAGGGGCCGAACACCGGGGAGCTGTTTTTT
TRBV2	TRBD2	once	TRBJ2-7	CASSDPGLAGYEQYF	TGTGCCAGCAGTGACCCGGGACTAGCGGGGTACGAGCAGTACTTC
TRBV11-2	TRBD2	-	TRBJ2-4	CASSLDLGRAYF	TGTGCCAGCAGCTTAGATCTAGGGAGGGCGTACTTC
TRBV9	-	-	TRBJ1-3	CASSVTPSGVSSGNTIYF	TGTGCCAGCAGCGTCACCCCCTCGGGGGTCAGCTCTGGAAACACCATATATTTT
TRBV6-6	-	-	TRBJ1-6	CASRWGDYSPLHF	TGTGCCAGCCGCTGGGGGGATTATTCACCCCTCCACTTT
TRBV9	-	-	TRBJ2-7	CASSPGPFSYEQYF	TGTGCCAGCAGCCCCGGACCATTTTCCTACGAGCAGTACTTC
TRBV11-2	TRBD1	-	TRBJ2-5	CASSLRQGGLETQYF	TGTGCCAGCAGCTTAAGACAGGGGGGCCTGGAGACCCAGTACTTC
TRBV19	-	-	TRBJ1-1	CASSNHQAFF	TGTGCCAGTAGTAATCATCAAGCTTTCTTT
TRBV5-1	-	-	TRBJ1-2	CASSAETAFGGYTF	TGCGCCAGCAGCGCTGAGACCGCTTTCGGTGGCTACACCTTC
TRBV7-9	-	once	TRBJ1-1	CASSLSGTMNTEAFF	TGTGCCAGCAGCTTATCGGGAACCATGAACACTGAAGCTTTCTTT
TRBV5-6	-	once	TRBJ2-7	CASALNRAGYEQYF	TGTGCCAGCGCCTTAAACAGGGCGGGCTACGAGCAGTACTTC
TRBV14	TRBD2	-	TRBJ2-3	CASSQDLTSVTTDTQYF	TGTGCCAGCAGCCAAGATCTTACTAGCGTCACCACAGATACGCAGTATTTT
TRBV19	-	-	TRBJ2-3	CASSSSRGTADTQYF	TGTGCCAGTAGTTCCTCTCGGGGGACCGCAGATACGCAGTATTTT
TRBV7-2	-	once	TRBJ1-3	CASSFQGDGNTIYF	TGTGCCAGCAGCTTTCAGGGAGATGGAAACACCATATATTTT
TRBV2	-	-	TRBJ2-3	CASSDGTGVDTQYF	TGTGCCAGCAGTGATGGGACCGGGGTAGATACGCAGTATTTT
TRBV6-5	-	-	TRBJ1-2	CASSPTRPGNGYTF	TGTGCCAGCAGCCCAACCCGCCCCGGGAATGGCTACACCTTC
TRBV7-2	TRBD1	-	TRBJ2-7	CASSRPGTGGSAYEQYF	TGTGCCAGCAGCCGTCCCGGGACAGGGGGGTCAGCCTACGAGCAGTACTTC
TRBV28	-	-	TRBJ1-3	CASSFRQANTIYF	TGTGCCAGCAGTTTTAGACAGGCCAACACCATATATTTT
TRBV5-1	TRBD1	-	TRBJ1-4	CASSYGQGVSEKLFF	TGCGCCAGCAGCTACGGACAGGGCGTTTCTGAAAAACTGTTTTTT
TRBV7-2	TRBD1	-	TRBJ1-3	CASSRSDRAGNTIYF	TGTGCCAGCAGCCGATCGGACAGGGCTGGAAACACCATATATTTT
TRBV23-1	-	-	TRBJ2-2	CASSQATGELFF	TGCGCCAGCAGTCAAGCTACCGGGGAGCTGTTTTTT
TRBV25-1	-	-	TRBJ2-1	CASSEFRGLSGEQFF	TGTGCCAGCAGTGAATTTCGGGGGCTCAGTGGTGAGCAGTTCTTC
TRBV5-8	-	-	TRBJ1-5	CASSLWTAYSNQPQHF	TGTGCCAGCAGCTTGTGGACAGCTTATAGCAATCAGCCCCAGCATTTT
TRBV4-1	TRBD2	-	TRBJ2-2	CASSQEPLAGGPGELFF	TGCGCCAGCAGCCAAGAACCCCTAGCGGGAGGCCCCGGCGAGCTGTTTTTT
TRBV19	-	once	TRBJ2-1	CASSGGSSYNEQFF	TGTGCCAGTAGTGGCGGTAGCTCCTACAATGAGCAGTTCTTC
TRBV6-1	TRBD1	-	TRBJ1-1	CASTRQGTNTEAFF	TGTGCCAGCACCAGACAGGGGACGAACACTGAAGCTTTCTTT